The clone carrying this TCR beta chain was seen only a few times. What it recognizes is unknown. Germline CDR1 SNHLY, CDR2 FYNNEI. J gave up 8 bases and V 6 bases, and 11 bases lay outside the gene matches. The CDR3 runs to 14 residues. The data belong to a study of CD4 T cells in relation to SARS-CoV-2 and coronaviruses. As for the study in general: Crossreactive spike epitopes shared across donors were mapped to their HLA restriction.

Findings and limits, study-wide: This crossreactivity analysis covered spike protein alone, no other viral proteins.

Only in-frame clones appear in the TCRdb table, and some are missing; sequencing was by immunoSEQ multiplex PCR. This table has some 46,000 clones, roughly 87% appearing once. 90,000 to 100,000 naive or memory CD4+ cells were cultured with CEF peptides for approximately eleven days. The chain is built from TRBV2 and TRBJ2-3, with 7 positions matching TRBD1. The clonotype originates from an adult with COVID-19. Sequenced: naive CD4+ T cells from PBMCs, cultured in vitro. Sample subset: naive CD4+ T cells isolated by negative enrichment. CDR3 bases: TGTGCCAGCAGGACAGACAGGGACATTGGTACGCAGTATTTT. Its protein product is CASRTDRDIGTQYF.